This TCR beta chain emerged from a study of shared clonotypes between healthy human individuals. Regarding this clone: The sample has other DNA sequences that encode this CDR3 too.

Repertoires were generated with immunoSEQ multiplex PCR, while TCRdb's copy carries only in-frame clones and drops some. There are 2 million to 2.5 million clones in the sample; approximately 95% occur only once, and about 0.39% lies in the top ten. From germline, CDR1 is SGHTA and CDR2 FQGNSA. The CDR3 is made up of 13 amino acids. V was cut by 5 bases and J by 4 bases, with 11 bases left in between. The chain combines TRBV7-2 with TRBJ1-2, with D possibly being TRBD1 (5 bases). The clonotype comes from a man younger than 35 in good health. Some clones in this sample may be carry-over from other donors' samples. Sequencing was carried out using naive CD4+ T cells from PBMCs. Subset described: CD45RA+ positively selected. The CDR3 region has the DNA TGTGCCAGCAGCGTCGGGGGTGGCTATGGCTACACCTTC. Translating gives CASSVGGGYGYTF.